The 5 T cell receptor beta chains presented below share a single source sample, sequenced in a study of T cells in Graves' hyperthyroidism and ophthalmopathy. Amplification yielded TCR beta CDR3 regions, with RNA transcripts as the source. RT-PCR in the first round (using the HTBI primer set) targeted the TCR CDR3. MiXCR, run by TCRdb on the multiplex PCR reads, gives a single entry per CDR3 protein. The table lists some 400,000 distinct CDR3 sequences, more than 11% of them singletons. Sequences were obtained from blood. The receptors shown here come from a woman in her sixties with Graves' hyperthyroidism.

There are a few counts of this clonotype. This chain connects TRBV20-1 to TRBJ2-4; possibly TRBD2 for D (6 bases). Looked up from germline, CDR1 is DFQATT and CDR2 is SNEGSKA (reference sequence). Trimming stripped 1 base from V and 3 bases from J, with 19 bases between. This CDR3 is built from 17 residues. The CDR3 sequence is CSARVVGGFRFKNIQYF. The CDR3 DNA reads as TGCAGTGCTAGAGTGGTGGGAGGCTTCCGATTCAAAAACATTCAGTACTTC.

The chain links TRBV20-1 to TRBJ2-7; TRBD2 aligns across 7 bases. The CDR3 is 14 amino acids. Trimming removed 5 bases from V and 1 base from J; junction bases left unmatched: 8. The germline V gene encodes CDR1 DFQATT and CDR2 SNEGSKA (reference sequence). CDR3: CSAHGASGSYEQYF. CDR3 coding DNA: TGCAGTGCTCACGGGGCTAGCGGTTCCTACGAGCAGTACTTC.

The rearrangement links TRBV7-6 to TRBJ1-6, with D tentatively TRBD1 (5 bases). Trimming pared 1 base from V and 7 bases from J, leaving 14 bases between. Germline assignment: CDR1 SGHVS and CDR2 FNYEAQ. This CDR3 contains 16 residues. The CDR3 region has the DNA TGTGCCAGCAGCTTAGGGGGACGGAGGGAAAATTCACCCCTCCACTTT. Encoded protein: CASSLGGRRENSPLHF.

The V and J genes are TRBV5-1 and TRBJ2-3; 9 bases line up with TRBD2. The germline V gene has CDR1 SGHRS and CDR2 YFSETQ. Germline trimming cut 1 base from V and 1 base from J; bases unmatched to any gene: 7. This CDR3 is built from 17 residues. CDR3 amino acids: CASSLSLVAGGTDTQYF. In nucleotides, the CDR3 is TGCGCCAGCAGCTTGTCCCTTGTAGCGGGAGGCACAGATACGCAGTATTTT.

This clonotype was detected only a few times. The chain recombines TRBV11-3 with TRBJ2-7; TRBD2 might be the D (7 bases). Between the trimmed V and J ends, which lost 7 bases and 5 bases, there was a span of 21 bases. Germline lookup yields CDR1 SGHNT and CDR2 YENEEA. The CDR3 is 15 residues long. CDR3 amino acids: CASTYTRGQSDEQYF. CDR3 nucleotides: TGTGCCAGCACGTACACGCGGGGGCAGAGTGACGAGCAGTACTTC.